A single sample is the source of the 17 T cell receptor beta chains below, sequenced in a study of T cells in Graves' hyperthyroidism and ophthalmopathy. The TCR beta CDR3 regions underwent amplification using RNA transcripts as the source. An initial round of RT-PCR targeting the TCR CDR3 relied on the HTBI primer set. TCRdb itself ran the multiplex PCR reads through MiXCR, one entry per CDR3 protein. The table lists 650,000 to 850,000 distinct CDR3 sequences, over 15% of them singletons, with approximately 15% in the top ten. Sequenced input: blood. These receptors came from a woman aged 50 to 60 with Graves' hyperthyroidism that later progressed to Graves' ophthalmopathy.

In its sample, this clonotype was seen a few times. The V call is TRBV12-5, the J call TRBJ1-3; D ambiguous. The germline V gene has CDR1 LGHNT and CDR2 FRNRAP. Deletions cut 0 bases from V and 4 bases from J, with 7 bases between. This CDR3 comprises 14 residues. CDR3 protein: CASGLVPGGNTIYF. DNA of the CDR3: TGTGCTAGTGGTTTGGTACCTGGGGGAAACACCATATATTTT.

This clonotype was counted at least ten times. The chain is built from TRBV3-1 and TRBJ2-3; 9 bases map to TRBD1. V gave up 5 bases and J gave up 5 bases; unmatched junction bases: 8. The length of the CDR3 is 15 residues. Germline V gives CDR1 LGHDT, CDR2 YNNKEL (reference sequence). CDR3 bases: TGTGCCAGCAGCACCCGGGACAGGGACATAGATACGCAGTATTTT. Translated: CASSTRDRDIDTQYF.

The chain uses TRBV15 and TRBJ2-2; 10 bases align to TRBD1. This CDR3 comprises 16 residues. From germline, CDR1 is LNHNV and CDR2 YYDKDF (reference sequence). Trimming removed 0 bases from V and 4 bases from J; junction bases left unmatched: 2. The DNA for the CDR3 is TGTGCCACCAGCAGAGAGGGACAGGGGAGCACCGGGGAGCTGTTTTTT. Translated, it gives CATSREGQGSTGELFF. Filled out from reference TRBV15 and TRBJ2-2, the complete variable domain reads DAMVIQNPRYQVTQFGKPVTLSCSQTLNHNVMYWYQQKSSQAPKLLFHYYDKDFNNEADTPDNFQSRRPNTSFCFLDIRSPGLGDTAMYLCATSREGQGSTGELFFGEGSRLTVL.

This clonotype was counted a few times. This chain joins TRBV4-2 and TRBJ1-5, with D possibly TRBD1 on 5 matching bases. V was trimmed by 4 bases and J by 6 bases, leaving 10 bases between them. CDR1 LGHNA and CDR2 YNFKEQ come from the germline V gene. This CDR3 has 13 amino acids. The CDR3 spells CASSRGSGQPQHF. Written as DNA, the CDR3 is TGTGCCAGCAGCCGGGGCAGCGGTCAGCCCCAGCATTTT.

This clonotype occurred many times. The chain carries TRBV20-1 and TRBJ2-5; D is unresolved. The CDR3 covers 14 residues. CDR1 and CDR2 (germline): DFQATT, SNEGSKA (reference sequence). Trimming cost V 1 base and J 5 bases, with 14 bases left between them. The CDR3 spells CSARVGTTYETQYF. The CDR3 DNA is TGCAGTGCTAGAGTGGGCACGACCTACGAGACCCAGTACTTC.

This clonotype was seen ten or more times. The rearrangement joins TRBV3-1 to TRBJ1-4; perhaps TRBD1 as D (6 bases). V lost 2 bases and J 7 bases, leaving 11 bases between the germline ends. The V gene's germline CDR1 is LGHDT and CDR2 YNNKEL (reference sequence). This CDR3 is 14 amino acids long. The CDR3 is CASSQTGTAEKLFF. The CDR3 DNA is TGTGCCAGCAGCCAAACAGGGACGGCTGAAAAACTGTTTTTT.

The chain joins TRBV5-4 to TRBJ2-1, with 9 bases aligning to TRBD2. V was clipped by 7 bases and J by 1 base; unmatched bases: 9. There are 16 residues in the CDR3. The germline gives CDR1 SGHNT, CDR2 YYREEE (reference sequence). In DNA form, the CDR3 reads TGTGCCAGCTTTCCTGTACTAGCGGGTTCCTACAATGAGCAGTTCTTC. Translating it yields CASFPVLAGSYNEQFF.

In regard to this clonotype: A much larger clone lies one base from this, so it may be a read error. This chain links TRBV12-3 or TRBV12-4 with TRBJ2-1, with 8 bases aligning to TRBD2. V dropped 7 bases and J dropped 1; count of bases not matched to a gene: 6. This CDR3 spans 15 amino acids. CDR3 sequence: CASTKREGSYNEQFF. Written as DNA, the CDR3 is TGTGCCAGCACCAAACGGGAGGGGTCCTACAATGAGCAGTTCTTC.

The CDR3 sequence: CASSLGTTEQETQYF. The CDR3 coding sequence is TGCGCCAGCAGCTTGGGGACGACCGAACAAGAGACCCAGTACTTC. The chain combines TRBV5-1 with TRBJ2-5; D gene uncertain. V lost 0 bases and J 2 bases, leaving 11 bases between the germline ends. Germline CDR1 SGHRS, CDR2 YFSETQ. The CDR3 spans 15 residues.

This clonotype was detected only once. V gene TRBV6-1 combines with J gene TRBJ2-1, with D maybe TRBD1 (6 bases). V lost 9 bases and J 2 bases, leaving 17 bases between the germline ends. CDR1 is MNHNS and CDR2 is SASEGT in the germline V gene. The CDR3 runs 15 residues. CDR3 in DNA: TGTGCCAGTGCACGACTACAGGGTACCTACAATGAGCAGTTCTTC. Translation: CASARLQGTYNEQFF.

On this clonotype: This may be a read error, as it is one base from a much larger clone. This chain uses TRBV2 with TRBJ2-1; perhaps D is TRBD1 or TRBD2 (5 bases each). The CDR3 length is 14 residues. CDR1 SNHLY and CDR2 FYNNEI come from the germline V gene. As DNA, the CDR3 is TGTGCCAGCAGTGCGGTCAGAGGGGCCAATGGGCAGTTCTTC. Its translation: CASSAVRGANGQFF. The whole variable domain, filled in from reference TRBV2 and TRBJ2-1, reads EPEVTQTPSHQVTQMGQEVILRCVPISNHLYFYWYRQILGQKVEFLVSFYNNEISEKSEIFDDQFSVERPDGSNFTLKIRSTKLEDSAMYFCASSAVRGANGQFFGPGTRLTVL.

The rearrangement links TRBV2 to TRBJ1-3, with a tentative D call TRBD1 (5 bases). Germline V gives CDR1 SNHLY, CDR2 FYNNEI. The CDR3 runs 14 residues. The V end was cut by 9 bases, the J end by 0 bases, with 12 bases between. The CDR3 loop reads CARTRGDSGNTIYF. As DNA, the CDR3 is TGTGCCAGAACTAGAGGGGACTCTGGAAACACCATATATTTT.

The V and J genes are TRBV20-1 and TRBJ2-1; 14 bases map to TRBD2. Germline loops: CDR1 DFQATT, CDR2 SNEGSKA (reference sequence). J lost 0 bases, V lost 5 bases, and 6 bases had no gene match. The CDR3 is 17 amino acids. The CDR3 protein is CSALGLAGGSSYNEQFF. Here the CDR3 DNA reads TGCAGTGCTTTAGGACTAGCGGGAGGAAGCTCCTACAATGAGCAGTTCTTC.

This clonotype was picked up many times. The gene calls are TRBV13 and TRBJ2-3; 7 nucleotides line up with TRBD2. V lost 5 bases, J lost 1 base, and 6 bases stayed unmatched. CDR1 and CDR2 (germline): PRHDT, FYEKMQ (reference sequence). This CDR3 comprises 15 residues. The CDR3, as DNA: TGTGCCAGCAGCCTTACTAGCGCCCGCACAGATACGCAGTATTTT. Translation: CASSLTSARTDTQYF. The whole variable domain, filled in from reference TRBV13 and TRBJ2-3, reads AAGVIQSPRHLIKEKRETATLKCYPIPRHDTVYWYQQGPGQDPQFLISFYEKMQSDKGSIPDRFSAQQFSDYHSELNMSSLELGDSALYFCASSLTSARTDTQYFGPGTRLTVL.

This clonotype was seen ten or more times. The chain couples TRBV11-3 to TRBJ2-2; D unclear. The CDR3 consists of 13 residues. V was pared by 6 bases and J by 5 bases, with 10 bases between. Germline values: CDR1 SGHNT, CDR2 YENEEA. Written as DNA, the CDR3 is TGTGCCAGCAGTGGAACGGAGACCGGGGAGCTGTTTTTT. Translated, it gives CASSGTETGELFF.

This clonotype has just a few counts. The chain has TRBV4-2 and TRBJ2-2; D is unclear. This CDR3 region has 14 residues. Germline values: CDR1 LGHNA, CDR2 YNFKEQ. Deletions cut 0 bases from V and 4 bases from J, with 6 bases between. CDR3 protein: CASSQEPPTGELFF. CDR3 DNA sequence: TGTGCCAGCAGCCAAGAACCGCCCACCGGGGAGCTGTTTTTT.

V and J are TRBV19 and TRBJ1-2; D not certain. Germline V CDR1 and CDR2: LNHDA, SQIVND (reference sequence). The CDR3 consists of 14 residues. CDR3 sequence reads: CASNGWSRDYGYTF. The CDR3 DNA reads as TGTGCATCCAACGGTTGGAGTCGGGACTATGGCTACACCTTC.